The text below deals with one T cell receptor (beta chain). This sample was taken from a study of blood T cell repertoires in COVID-19. Germline lookup yields CDR1 SGHKS and CDR2 YYEKEE (reference sequence). The CDR3 spans 17 residues. J was trimmed by 4 bases and V by 2 bases; bases with no gene match: 11. The protocol was immunoSEQ multiplex PCR, while the TCRdb copy is restricted to in-frame clones and leaves out a portion. This sample has 110,000 to 150,000 clones, with roughly 82% found just once. Sample: peripheral blood. The TCR comes from a man of 80 years or more with acute or convalescent COVID-19. The rearrangement links TRBV5-5 to TRBJ2-3; 9 bases align to TRBD2. The CDR3 coding sequence is TGTGCCAGCAGCTTATTCCTGTCGCGGGGGGGCCCAGATACGCAGTATTTT. Its protein is CASSLFLSRGGPDTQYF.